The 13 T cell receptor beta chains reported below all come from one sample, sequenced in a study of spatial heterogeneity in lung cancer. Findings of the study overall: Tumor mutation counts were tracked by expanded intratumoral alpha and beta TCR counts.

As to time point: sample taken at primary tumor resection. TCRdb fed the 5' RACE reads into MiXCR, producing one record per CDR3 protein. The top ten clones hold roughly 29% of a sample with around 9,300 distinct CDR3 sequences, roughly 6.3% of them seen once. These receptors' targets are unknown. Sequenced material: lung tumor tissue, taken at surgery. Every receptor here comes from a male donor with early-stage non-small cell lung cancer.

The chain joins TRBV5-1 to TRBJ2-6; D is undetermined. Between the trimmed V and J ends, which lost 4 bases and 4 bases, there was a span of 24 bases. Germline CDR1 is SGHRS and CDR2 is YFSETQ. This CDR3 spans 19 amino acids. CDR3 sequence: CASSLPRSQNPTGANVLTF. Written as DNA, the CDR3 is TGCGCCAGCAGCCTCCCTCGGTCGCAGAATCCTACCGGGGCCAACGTCCTGACTTTC.

The chain recombines TRBV19 with TRBJ2-7, with 7 nucleotides matching TRBD2. The CDR3 length is 15 residues. Germline loops: CDR1 LNHDA, CDR2 SQIVND (reference sequence). J gave up 0 bases and V 5 bases, and 7 bases lay outside the gene matches. CDR3 protein: CASSAQPGGSYEQYF. Here the CDR3 DNA reads TGTGCCAGTAGTGCCCAACCGGGGGGCTCCTACGAGCAGTACTTC.

This clonotype was counted many times. The rearrangement links TRBV11-2 to TRBJ1-3; tentatively, D is TRBD1 (5 bases). Germline V lookup: CDR1 SGHAT, CDR2 FQNNGV. Deletions cut 6 bases from V and 2 bases from J, with 17 bases between. This CDR3 comprises 16 residues. CDR3: CASRLRGGRPGNTIYF. CDR3 nucleotide sequence: TGTGCCAGCAGGCTTCGGGGGGGACGGCCTGGAAACACCATATATTTT. The full variable domain, in which reference TRBV11-2 and TRBJ1-3 provide the parts outside the CDR3, is EAGVAQSPRYKIIEKRQSVAFWCNPISGHATLYWYQQILGQGPKLLIQFQNNGVVDDSQLPKDRFSAERLKGVDSTLKIQPAKLEDSAVYLCASRLRGGRPGNTIYFGEGSWLTVV.

This clonotype was found many times. The V call is TRBV27, the J call TRBJ2-3; perhaps D is TRBD1 or TRBD2 (6 bases each). Trimming cost V 3 bases and J 0 bases, with 10 bases left between them. This CDR3 has 15 amino acids. CDR1 is MNHEY, CDR2 SMNVEV, per germline (reference sequence). The CDR3 nucleotides are TGTGCCAGCAGTTTCACAGGGACTAGCACAGATACGCAGTATTTT. This gives the protein CASSFTGTSTDTQYF.

Only one count was recorded for this clonotype. A read error is possible here, since a much larger clone lies one base away. The chain employs TRBV14 and TRBJ2-7; D may be TRBD1 (5 bases). The CDR3 consists of 14 residues. Looked up from germline, CDR1 is SGHDN and CDR2 is FVKESK. This chain's CDR3 is CANSQTDSSYEQYF. DNA for the CDR3: TGTGCCAACAGCCAAACCGACAGCTCCTACGAGCAGTACTTC.

The chain recombines TRBV3-1 with TRBJ2-7; weak D call: TRBD1 (6 bases). Deletions cut 4 bases from V and 5 bases from J, with 15 bases between. Germline CDR1 and CDR2: LGHDT and YNNKEL (reference sequence). The CDR3 contains 14 residues. CDR3 loop: CASSRGHLNHEQYF. DNA of the CDR3: TGTGCCAGCAGCCGGGGACATTTAAATCACGAGCAGTACTTC.

The chain recombines TRBV5-1 with TRBJ2-6; D call uncertain. V was cut by 4 bases and J by 0 bases, with 8 bases left in between. CDR1 is SGHRS and CDR2 is YFSETQ in the germline V gene. The CDR3 loop spans 15 amino acids. CDR3 loop: CASSIQSSGANVLTF. As DNA, the CDR3 is TGCGCCAGCAGCATACAGAGCTCTGGGGCCAACGTCCTGACTTTC.

In its sample, this clonotype was seen a few times. The J gene is TRBJ2-7, the V gene TRBV5-1; 7 bases match TRBD1. This CDR3 is built from 15 residues. Trimming at V came to 1 base and at J to 4 bases, leaving 8 bases not matched to a gene. The germline V gene encodes CDR1 SGHRS and CDR2 YFSETQ. CDR3 loop: CASSLLRQGGYEQYF. The CDR3 DNA reads as TGCGCCAGCAGCTTGCTCCGACAGGGTGGGTACGAGCAGTACTTC.

This clonotype was counted many times. The rearrangement uses TRBV20-1 and TRBJ1-5; D uncertain. The V end lost 2 bases, the J end lost 7 bases, and 15 bases lay between the germline ends. The CDR3 covers 14 residues. Germline CDR1 reads DFQATT; CDR2 reads SNEGSKA (reference sequence). CDR3 DNA: TGCAGTGCTAGACGGACGTTCCTGGGGCAGCCCCAGCATTTT. Amino acid sequence: CSARRTFLGQPQHF.

Only a few counts were recorded for this clonotype. This rearrangement joins TRBV28 to TRBJ1-1; no firm D call. V gave up 5 bases and J gave up 4 bases, with 17 bases separating them. Germline V gene data show CDR1 as MDHEN and CDR2 as SYDVKM. CDR3 length: 15 amino acids. The CDR3 reads CASSRKAFWGTEAFF. The CDR3 coding sequence is TGTGCCAGCAGTCGAAAGGCTTTTTGGGGCACTGAAGCTTTCTTT.

This clonotype was counted ten times or more. The rearrangement uses TRBV27 and TRBJ2-7, with TRBD2 matching over 8 bases. The germline CDR1 and CDR2 sequences are MNHEY and SMNVEV (reference sequence). The CDR3 is made up of 15 amino acids. Trimming cost V 4 bases and J 0 bases; bases outside gene matches: 5. The CDR3 bases are TGTGCCAGCAGTTCCGGACTAGCCAGCTCCTACGAGCAGTACTTC. It codes for CASSSGLASSYEQYF.

This clonotype showed up just a few times. V is TRBV6-2 or TRBV6-3 and J is TRBJ2-7, with 7 bases identical to TRBD1. After removal of 6 bases from V and 2 bases from J, the junction contained 7 bases not matched to a gene. Germline CDR1 reads MNHEY; CDR2 reads SVGEGT. The CDR3 runs 14 residues. The CDR3 sequence is CASRGRGRPYEQYF. The CDR3 bases are TGTGCCAGCAGGGGAAGGGGGCGCCCCTACGAGCAGTACTTC.

The chain uses TRBV28 and TRBJ2-7; TRBD2 matches at 13 bases. The CDR3 consists of 15 residues. Trimming at V came to 4 bases and at J to 4 bases, leaving 4 bases not matched to a gene. Germline CDR1 MDHEN, CDR2 SYDVKM. In DNA, the CDR3 is TGTGCCAGCAGTTCGACTAGCGGGGGGCAATACGAGCAGTACTTC. Amino acids: CASSSTSGGQYEQYF. The complete variable domain, with remaining parts taken from reference TRBV28 and TRBJ2-7, reads DVKVTQSSRYLVKRTGEKVFLECVQDMDHENMFWYRQDPGLGLRLIYFSYDVKMKEKGDIPEGYSVSREKKERFSLILESASTNQTSMYLCASSSTSGGQYEQYFGPGTRLTVT.